The present T cell receptor (beta chain) was sequenced within a study of OX40 agonist ivuxolimab in advanced cancers. Study summary: Aged roughly 23 to 90 with a mean of around 60 years, they were roughly 83% male. General study points: Among T cells, CD8+ cells averaged more expanded clones than CD4+ cells. There were also nonresponders showing low normalized T-cell clonal expansion.

With 7 bases clipped from V and 5 bases from J, the junction kept 10 bases outside the gene matches. Germline CDR1 reads SNHLY; CDR2 reads FYNNEI. This CDR3 is built from 15 residues. Note on this clone: Its antigen is unknown.

The assay was immunoSEQ multiplex PCR, and TCRdb's table has in-frame clones only and misses some. Of fewer than 80,000 clones listed, approximately 81% are singletons. The receptor's source is an adult with an advanced solid tumor such as melanoma, head and neck, liver or kidney cancer. The chain joins TRBV2 to TRBJ2-1; 8 bases map to TRBD1. Specimen: CD4+ or CD8+ T cells sorted from blood, collected in a trial of the OX40 agonist ivuxolimab. CDR3 sequence: CASKRRGTGDNEQFF. As DNA, the CDR3 is TGTGCCAGCAAACGGAGGGGGACAGGTGACAATGAGCAGTTCTTC.